A single sample is the source of the 20 T cell receptor beta chains below, sequenced in a study of beta chain bispecific antibodies for T cell cancers. Study findings and constraints: In these mixed samples, most targeted TRBV reads derived from the leukemia cell line.

Either OKT3 anti-CD3 antibody or CD3/CD28 beads expanded T cells from blood mononuclear cells over about three days. Using its own MiXCR run on the 5' RACE reads, TCRdb lists one record per CDR3 protein. The sample lists more than 15,000 distinct CDR3 sequences; roughly 2.1% were seen once. Their antigens are not known. The sample taken for sequencing was healthy donor T cells cultured with leukemia cells. All receptors come from a human donor in good health. Some clones in this sample may be carry-over from other donors' samples.

J is TRBJ1-1 and V is TRBV19; 8 bases fit TRBD1. Germline trimming cut 9 bases from V and 7 bases from J; bases unmatched to any gene: 7. Germline CDR1 reads LNHDA; CDR2 reads SQIVND (reference sequence). This CDR3 comprises 12 residues. The CDR3 is CASLTGGGEAFF. DNA for the CDR3: TGTGCCAGCCTTACAGGGGGAGGTGAAGCTTTCTTT.

This clonotype has ten or more counts. The chain is built from TRBV27 and TRBJ1-2; TRBD1 matches at 10 bases. CDR3 length: 14 residues. With 6 bases clipped from V and 6 bases from J, the junction kept 7 bases outside the gene matches. Germline lookup yields CDR1 MNHEY and CDR2 SMNVEV (reference sequence). The CDR3 region is CASSPVGTGDGYTF. For the CDR3, the DNA is TGTGCCAGCAGCCCCGTCGGGACAGGGGATGGCTACACCTTC.

At least ten counts were recorded for this clonotype. The gene calls are TRBV7-2 and TRBJ2-7, with D perhaps matching TRBD2 (7 bases). The CDR3 length is 13 residues. Looked up from germline, CDR1 is SGHTA and CDR2 is FQGNSA. Trimming took 3 bases from V and 6 from J, leaving 12 bases between them. This chain's CDR3 is CASSFVGGLEQYF. The CDR3 DNA is TGTGCCAGCAGCTTTGTGGGGGGGCTCGAGCAGTACTTC.

This clonotype was picked up many times. The V call is TRBV28, the J call TRBJ1-4; perhaps TRBD1 as D (6 bases). This CDR3 is 14 amino acids long. Germline V CDR1 and CDR2: MDHEN, SYDVKM. Trimming took 6 bases from V and 3 from J, leaving 11 bases between them. This chain's CDR3 is CASRTRGPNEKLFF. The CDR3 DNA reads as TGTGCCAGCAGAACCAGGGGACCTAATGAAAAACTGTTTTTT. Full variable domain (outside the CDR3, taken from reference TRBV28 and TRBJ1-4): DVKVTQSSRYLVKRTGEKVFLECVQDMDHENMFWYRQDPGLGLRLIYFSYDVKMKEKGDIPEGYSVSREKKERFSLILESASTNQTSMYLCASRTRGPNEKLFFGSGTQLSVL.

This clonotype was found many times. The rearrangement joins TRBV7-2 to TRBJ1-5; D unresolved. Trimming cost V 1 base and J 3 bases, with 10 bases left between them. The germline V gene has CDR1 SGHTA and CDR2 FQGNSA. The CDR3 totals 15 residues. The CDR3 DNA follows: TGTGCCAGCAGCTTAGACCACACCCTCAATCAGCCCCAGCATTTT. Its protein is CASSLDHTLNQPQHF. Supplemented by reference TRBV7-2 and TRBJ1-5, the full variable domain reads GAGVSQSPSNKVTEKGKDVELRCDPISGHTALYWYRQSLGQGLEFLIYFQGNSAPDKSGLPSDRFSAERTGGSVSTLTIQRTQQEDSAVYLCASSLDHTLNQPQHFGDGTRLSIL.

This clonotype was detected ten times or more. The chain has TRBV20-1 and TRBJ2-5; a weak D match, TRBD2 (5 bases). Germline lookup yields CDR1 DFQATT and CDR2 SNEGSKA (reference sequence). Between the trimmed V and J ends, which lost 1 base and 2 bases, there was a span of 8 bases. The CDR3 extends over 13 amino acids. CDR3 loop: CSARALAQETQYF. CDR3 bases: TGCAGTGCTAGAGCCCTAGCACAAGAGACCCAGTACTTC.

This clonotype has a count of ten or more. The chain has TRBV30 and TRBJ1-1; D is perhaps TRBD1 (5 bases). Trimming cost V 0 bases and J 4 bases, with 21 bases left between them. This CDR3 comprises 17 residues. CDR1 is GTSNPN, CDR2 SVGIG, per germline (reference sequence). The DNA for the CDR3 is TGTGCCTGGAGTGTACGAGGCTTTAATTCAGGGTTCACTGAAGCTTTCTTT. Translation: CAWSVRGFNSGFTEAFF.

This clonotype was picked up many times. The chain carries TRBV4-1 and TRBJ2-6; weak D call: TRBD1 (6 bases). Trimming removed 0 bases from V and 6 bases from J, with 12 bases in between. Germline loops: CDR1 MGHRA, CDR2 YSYEKL. CDR3 length equals 16 residues. The CDR3 DNA follows: TGCGCCAGCAGCCAAGAACCTTACAGGGAGGCCAACGTCCTGACTTTC. Translation gives CASSQEPYREANVLTF.

This clonotype was found many times. The CDR3 bases are TGCGCCAGCAGCCAGGGGGACAGGGTGAATGAAAAACTGTTTTTT. Protein product: CASSQGDRVNEKLFF. The chain recombines TRBV4-1 with TRBJ1-4, with TRBD1 matching 9 bases. The germline V gene has CDR1 MGHRA and CDR2 YSYEKL. V lost 3 bases and J lost 5; bases outside the gene matches: 4. The CDR3 is 15 residues long.

This clonotype was seen many times. For the CDR3, the DNA is TGTGCCTGGGCCCGACAGGTTGGCGATACGCAGTATTTT. Protein product: CAWARQVGDTQYF. The J gene is TRBJ2-3, the V gene TRBV30, with a weak D call TRBD1 (6 bases). Trimming took off 5 bases at V and 6 bases at J, with 15 bases between the two ends. Germline V gene lookup returns CDR1 GTSNPN and CDR2 SVGIG (reference sequence). The CDR3 contains 13 residues.

To note about this clonotype: A much larger clone is a single base away; this may be a read error. The rearrangement uses TRBV5-1 and TRBJ1-1; 7 bases align to TRBD1. Germline CDR1 reads SGHRS; CDR2 reads YFSETQ. The CDR3 length is 15 residues. The CDR3 loop reads CASSDQQGMNTEASF. The CDR3 coding sequence is TGCGCCAGCAGCGACCAACAGGGGATGAACACTGAAGCTTCCTTT.

This clonotype was observed at least ten times. The gene calls are TRBV6-5 and TRBJ1-1; D ambiguous. The germline V gene encodes CDR1 MNHEY and CDR2 SVGAGI. The CDR3 spans 12 residues. V lost 4 bases and J 8 bases, leaving 11 bases between the germline ends. CDR3 sequence: CASSSNGREAFF. In nucleotides, the CDR3 is TGTGCCAGCAGTTCCAACGGACGGGAAGCTTTCTTT.

This clonotype was picked up many times. The chain links TRBV5-1 to TRBJ2-1; 8 bases line up with TRBD2. The CDR3 has 14 residues. From germline, CDR1 is SGHRS and CDR2 YFSETQ. V lost 5 bases, J lost 3 bases, and 4 bases stayed unmatched. The DNA of the CDR3 is TGCGCCAGCAGATCGGGGGGGTACTACAATGAGCAGTTCTTC. This sequence encodes CASRSGGYYNEQFF. Supplemented by reference TRBV5-1 and TRBJ2-1, the full variable domain reads KAGVTQTPRYLIKTRGQQVTLSCSPISGHRSVSWYQQTPGQGLQFLFEYFSETQRNKGNFPGRFSGRQFSNSRSEMNVSTLELGDSALYLCASRSGGYYNEQFFGPGTRLTVL.

Many counts were recorded for this clonotype. The J gene is TRBJ2-7, the V gene TRBV5-1; 9 nucleotides match TRBD1. This CDR3 spans 14 amino acids. The germline CDR1 and CDR2 sequences are SGHRS and YFSETQ. V lost 10 bases to trimming and J lost 3 bases; unmatched junction nucleotides: 11. CDR3 DNA sequence: TGCGCCCGCAACGGGACAGGGAGTTTCTACGAGCAGTACTTC. It is translated as CARNGTGSFYEQYF. The full variable domain, in which reference TRBV5-1 and TRBJ2-7 provide the parts outside the CDR3, is KAGVTQTPRYLIKTRGQQVTLSCSPISGHRSVSWYQQTPGQGLQFLFEYFSETQRNKGNFPGRFSGRQFSNSRSEMNVSTLELGDSALYLCARNGTGSFYEQYFGPGTRLTVT.

This clonotype was recorded at least ten times. The chain recombines TRBV6-5 with TRBJ2-1; D might be TRBD1 or TRBD2, each matching 7 bases. Trimming shortened V by 7 bases and J by 8 bases, and 24 bases separated the two germline ends. Germline V gene data show CDR1 as MNHEY and CDR2 as SVGAGI. The CDR3 has 16 amino acids. CDR3 coding DNA: TGTGCCAGCACCCCCGACAGGGAGGGGAATGGCGATGAGCAGTTCTTC. This codes for CASTPDREGNGDEQFF.

Relative to its sample, this clonotype is large. This rearrangement joins TRBV6-5 to TRBJ1-4, with TRBD1 as a possible D gene (6 bases). Germline-derived CDR1 and CDR2 are MNHEY and SVGAGI. V was clipped by 5 bases and J by 5 bases, with 12 bases between them. The CDR3 is made up of 14 amino acids. DNA of the CDR3: TGTGCCAGCAGTCTAGGACAGCTGAATGAAAAACTGTTTTTT. Translated: CASSLGQLNEKLFF.

This clonotype was recorded many times. J is TRBJ2-1 and V is TRBV2; 7 bases fit TRBD1. With 7 bases clipped from V and 2 bases from J, the junction kept 8 bases outside the gene matches. This CDR3 is built from 15 residues. The germline V gene has CDR1 SNHLY and CDR2 FYNNEI. The CDR3 here is CASIQGIGTYNEQFF. The DNA for the CDR3 is TGTGCCAGCATACAGGGGATAGGAACCTACAATGAGCAGTTCTTC.

This clonotype was counted a few times. The chain combines TRBV20-1 with TRBJ2-7; TRBD2 agrees at 8 bases. The CDR3 extends over 16 amino acids. V trimming: 0 bases; J trimming: 2 bases; junction bases outside the gene matches: 9. Per the germline V gene, CDR1 is DFQATT and CDR2 is SNEGSKA (reference sequence). The CDR3 protein is CSAREGFSGLAYEQYF. The CDR3 coding sequence is TGCAGTGCTAGAGAGGGTTTTTCGGGACTAGCCTACGAGCAGTACTTC.

This clonotype was seen at least ten times. The rearrangement joins TRBV25-1 to TRBJ1-6; D call uncertain. This CDR3 contains 16 residues. Deletions cut 1 base from V and 4 bases from J, with 11 bases between. Germline CDR1 MGHDK, CDR2 SYGVNS. The CDR3 spells CASSEWSGNYNSPLHF. DNA of the CDR3: TGTGCCAGCAGTGAATGGTCCGGAAATTATAATTCACCCCTCCACTTT.

This clonotype was found many times. The rearrangement uses TRBV28 and TRBJ2-1, with D possibly TRBD1 on 6 matching bases. The CDR3 is 14 amino acids. Germline V CDR1 and CDR2: MDHEN, SYDVKM. Trimming stripped 4 bases from V and 9 bases from J, with 16 bases between. CDR3 amino acids: CASSSRQDPGEQFF. CDR3 nucleotide sequence: TGTGCCAGCAGTTCACGACAGGACCCGGGTGAGCAGTTCTTC.